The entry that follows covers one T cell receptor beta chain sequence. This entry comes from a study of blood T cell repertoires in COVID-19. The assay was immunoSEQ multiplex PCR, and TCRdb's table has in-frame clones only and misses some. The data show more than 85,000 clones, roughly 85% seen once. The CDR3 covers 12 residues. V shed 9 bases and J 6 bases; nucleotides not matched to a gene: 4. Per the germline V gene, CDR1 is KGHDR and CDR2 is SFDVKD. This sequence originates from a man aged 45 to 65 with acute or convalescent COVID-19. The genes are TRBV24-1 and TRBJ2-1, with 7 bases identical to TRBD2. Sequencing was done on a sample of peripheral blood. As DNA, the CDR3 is TGTGCCACCGGGGACTACCCCAATGAGCAGTTCTTC. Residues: CATGDYPNEQFF.